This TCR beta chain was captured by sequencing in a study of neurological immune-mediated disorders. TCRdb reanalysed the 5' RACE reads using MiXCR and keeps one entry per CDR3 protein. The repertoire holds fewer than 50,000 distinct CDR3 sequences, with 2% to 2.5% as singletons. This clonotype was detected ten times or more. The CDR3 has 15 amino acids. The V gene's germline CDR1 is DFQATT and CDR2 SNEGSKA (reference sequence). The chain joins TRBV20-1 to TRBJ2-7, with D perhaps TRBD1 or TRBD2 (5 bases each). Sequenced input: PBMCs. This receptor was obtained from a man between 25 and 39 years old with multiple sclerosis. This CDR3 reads CGALLRAPSSYEQYF. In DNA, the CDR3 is TGCGGGGCCCTTTTGCGGGCACCAAGCTCCTACGAGCAGTACTTC.